The clone carrying this T cell receptor (beta chain) was recorded many times. Its antigen is still unknown. This entry is derived from a study of tumor-infiltrating lymphocytes in primary liver carcinoma. Overall study: Tumors measured 4.2 to 10 cm and were stage T1-T3 N0M0. Regarding the study as a whole: Tumors and blood were compared for top-250-clone fraction, and tumors had the significantly higher value (p = 0.039). It was observed that only about 7-24% of the top clones appeared in every one of the five tumor regions.

The CDR3 covers 14 residues. The V gene's germline CDR1 is SGHRS and CDR2 YFSETQ. V dropped 7 bases and J dropped 5 bases, with 19 bases sitting between them. TCR beta cDNA was prepared out of about 510 ng total RNA by means of a constant-region primer. Nested multiplex PCR, run for three rounds with slightly modified ARM-PCR, yielded TCR beta libraries. TRBV1-TRBV30 forward primers paired with a C-beta reverse primer were used in the first two PCR rounds, which ran approximately 10 cycles each. From the multiplex PCR reads, TCRdb called clonotypes with MiXCR, one entry per CDR3 protein. The table has about 100,000 distinct CDR3 sequences, almost 70% seen once; the top ten hold just over 9.5%. For each extraction, RNA and DNA were obtained together from roughly 20-30 mg of unsorted bulk tissue. Tumor samples all exceeded 85% viable tumor cells.

The chain joins TRBV5-1 to TRBJ2-7; TRBD2 might be the D (6 bases). This sequence was found in a woman aged 55-70 years with primary liver carcinoma and hepatitis B virus infection. Sequencing was performed on liver tumor tissue from sampling region 5. This sample's subset: tumor region T5, tumor centre. This CDR3 reads CASASRLDVHEQYF. CDR3 sequence (DNA): TGCGCCAGCGCCTCCAGACTAGACGTGCACGAGCAGTACTTC.